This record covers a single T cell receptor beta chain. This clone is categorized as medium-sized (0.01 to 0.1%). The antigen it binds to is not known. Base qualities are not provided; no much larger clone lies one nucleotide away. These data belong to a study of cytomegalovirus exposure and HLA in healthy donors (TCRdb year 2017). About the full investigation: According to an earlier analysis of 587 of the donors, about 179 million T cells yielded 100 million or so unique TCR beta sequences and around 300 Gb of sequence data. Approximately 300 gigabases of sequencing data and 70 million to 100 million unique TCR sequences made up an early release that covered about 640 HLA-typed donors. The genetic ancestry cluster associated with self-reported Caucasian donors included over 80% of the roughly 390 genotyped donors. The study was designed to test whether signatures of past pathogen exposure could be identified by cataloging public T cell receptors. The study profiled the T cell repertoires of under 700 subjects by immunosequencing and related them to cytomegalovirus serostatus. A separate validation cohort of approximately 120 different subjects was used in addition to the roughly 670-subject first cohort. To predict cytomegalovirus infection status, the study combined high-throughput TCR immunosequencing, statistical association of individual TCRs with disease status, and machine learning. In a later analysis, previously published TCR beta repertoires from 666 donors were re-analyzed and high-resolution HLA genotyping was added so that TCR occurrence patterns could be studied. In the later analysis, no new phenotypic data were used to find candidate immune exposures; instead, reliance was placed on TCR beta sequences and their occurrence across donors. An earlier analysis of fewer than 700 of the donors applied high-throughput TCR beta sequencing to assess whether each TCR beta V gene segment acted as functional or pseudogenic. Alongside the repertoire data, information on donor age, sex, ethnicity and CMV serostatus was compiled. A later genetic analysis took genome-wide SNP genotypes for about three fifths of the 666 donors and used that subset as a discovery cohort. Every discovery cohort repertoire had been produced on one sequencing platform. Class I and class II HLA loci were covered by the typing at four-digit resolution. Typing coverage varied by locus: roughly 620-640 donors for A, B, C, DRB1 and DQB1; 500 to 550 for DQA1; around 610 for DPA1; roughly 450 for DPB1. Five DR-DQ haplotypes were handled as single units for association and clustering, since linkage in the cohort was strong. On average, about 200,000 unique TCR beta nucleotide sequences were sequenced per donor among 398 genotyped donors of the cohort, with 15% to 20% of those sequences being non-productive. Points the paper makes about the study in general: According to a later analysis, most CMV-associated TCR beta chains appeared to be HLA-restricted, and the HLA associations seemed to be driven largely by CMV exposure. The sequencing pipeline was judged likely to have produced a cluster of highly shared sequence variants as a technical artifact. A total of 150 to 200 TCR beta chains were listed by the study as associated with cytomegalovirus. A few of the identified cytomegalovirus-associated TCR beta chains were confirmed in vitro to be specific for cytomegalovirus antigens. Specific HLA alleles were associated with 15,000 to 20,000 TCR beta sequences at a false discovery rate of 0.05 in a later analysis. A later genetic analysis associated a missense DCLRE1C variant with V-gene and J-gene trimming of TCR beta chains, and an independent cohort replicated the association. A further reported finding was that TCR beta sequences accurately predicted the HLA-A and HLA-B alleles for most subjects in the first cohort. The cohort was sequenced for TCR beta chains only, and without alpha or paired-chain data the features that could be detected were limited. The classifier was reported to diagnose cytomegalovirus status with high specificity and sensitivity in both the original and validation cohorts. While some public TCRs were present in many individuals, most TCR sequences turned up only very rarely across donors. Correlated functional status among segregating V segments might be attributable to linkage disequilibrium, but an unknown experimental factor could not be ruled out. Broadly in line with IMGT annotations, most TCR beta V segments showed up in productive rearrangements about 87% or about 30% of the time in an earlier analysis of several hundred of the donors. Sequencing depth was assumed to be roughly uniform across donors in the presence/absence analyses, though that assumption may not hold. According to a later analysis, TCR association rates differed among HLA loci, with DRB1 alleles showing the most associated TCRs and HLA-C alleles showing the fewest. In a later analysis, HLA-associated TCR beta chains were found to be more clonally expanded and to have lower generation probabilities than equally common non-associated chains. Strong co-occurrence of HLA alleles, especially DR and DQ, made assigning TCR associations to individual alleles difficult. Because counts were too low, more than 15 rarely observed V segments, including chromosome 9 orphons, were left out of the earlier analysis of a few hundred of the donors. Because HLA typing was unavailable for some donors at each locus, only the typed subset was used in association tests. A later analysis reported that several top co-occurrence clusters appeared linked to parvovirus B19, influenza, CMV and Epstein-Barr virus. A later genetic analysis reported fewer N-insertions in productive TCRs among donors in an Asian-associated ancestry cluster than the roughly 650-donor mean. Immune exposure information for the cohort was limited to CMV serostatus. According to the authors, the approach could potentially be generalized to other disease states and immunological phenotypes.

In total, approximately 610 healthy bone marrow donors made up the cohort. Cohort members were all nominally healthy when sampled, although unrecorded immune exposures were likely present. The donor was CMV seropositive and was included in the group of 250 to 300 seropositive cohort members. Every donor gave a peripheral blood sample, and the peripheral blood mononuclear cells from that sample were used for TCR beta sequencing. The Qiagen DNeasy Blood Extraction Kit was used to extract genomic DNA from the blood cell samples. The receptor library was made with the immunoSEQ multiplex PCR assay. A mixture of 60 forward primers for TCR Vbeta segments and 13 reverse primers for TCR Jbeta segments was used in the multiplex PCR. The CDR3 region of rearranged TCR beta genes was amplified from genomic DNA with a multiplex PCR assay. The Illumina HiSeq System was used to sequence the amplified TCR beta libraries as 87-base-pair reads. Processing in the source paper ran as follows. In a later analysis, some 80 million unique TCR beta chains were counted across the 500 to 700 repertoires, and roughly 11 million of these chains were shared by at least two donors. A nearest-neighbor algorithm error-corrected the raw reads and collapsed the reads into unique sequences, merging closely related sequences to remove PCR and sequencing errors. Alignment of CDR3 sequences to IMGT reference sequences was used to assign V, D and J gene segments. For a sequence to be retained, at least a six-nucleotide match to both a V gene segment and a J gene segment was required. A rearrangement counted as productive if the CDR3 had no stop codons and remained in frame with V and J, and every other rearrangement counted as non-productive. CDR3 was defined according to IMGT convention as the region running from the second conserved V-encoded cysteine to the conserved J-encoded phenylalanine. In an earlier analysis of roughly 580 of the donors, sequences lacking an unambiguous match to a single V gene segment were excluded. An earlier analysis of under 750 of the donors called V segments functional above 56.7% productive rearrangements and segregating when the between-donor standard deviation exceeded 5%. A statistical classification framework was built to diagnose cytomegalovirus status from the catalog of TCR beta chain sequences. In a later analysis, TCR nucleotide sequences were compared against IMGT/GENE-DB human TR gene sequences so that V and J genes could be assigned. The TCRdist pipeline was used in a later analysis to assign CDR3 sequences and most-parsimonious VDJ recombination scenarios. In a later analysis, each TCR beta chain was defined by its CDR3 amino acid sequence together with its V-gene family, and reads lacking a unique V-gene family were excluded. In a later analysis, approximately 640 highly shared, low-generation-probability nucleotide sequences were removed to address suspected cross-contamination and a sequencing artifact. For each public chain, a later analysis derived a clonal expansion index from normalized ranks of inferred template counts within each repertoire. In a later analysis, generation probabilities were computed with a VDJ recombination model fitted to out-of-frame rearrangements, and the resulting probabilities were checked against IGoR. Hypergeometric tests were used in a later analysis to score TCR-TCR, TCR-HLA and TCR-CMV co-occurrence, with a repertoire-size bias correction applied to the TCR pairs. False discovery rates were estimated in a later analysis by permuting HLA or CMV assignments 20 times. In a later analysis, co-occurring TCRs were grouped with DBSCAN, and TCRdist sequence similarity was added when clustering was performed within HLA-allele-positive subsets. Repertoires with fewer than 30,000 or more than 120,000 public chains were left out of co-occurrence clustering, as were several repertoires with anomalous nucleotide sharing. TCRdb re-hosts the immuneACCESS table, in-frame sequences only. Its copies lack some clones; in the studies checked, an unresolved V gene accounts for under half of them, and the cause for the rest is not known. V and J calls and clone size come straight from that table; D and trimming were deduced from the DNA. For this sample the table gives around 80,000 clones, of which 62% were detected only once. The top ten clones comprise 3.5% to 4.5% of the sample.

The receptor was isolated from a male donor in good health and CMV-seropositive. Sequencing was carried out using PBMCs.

The CDR3 is CASSSGQGTNQPQHF. The sequence in DNA is TGTGCCAGCAGCTCCGGACAGGGGACCAATCAGCCCCAGCATTTT. The sequence is built from TRBV7-2 and TRBJ1-5; the central 9 bases match TRBD1. The germline V and J ends show losses of 4 bases and 3 bases respectively, and no gene match explains 4 bases of the junction. From cysteine to phenylalanine, the CDR3 is 15 amino acids long. Only the CDR3 region is kept as DNA, spanning 45 bases read in frame from base 1. CDR1 and CDR2 were assigned from the germline V gene as SGHTA and FQGNSA.